This TCR beta chain was identified during a study of naive and memory T cell subsets. Notes on the study in general: Possibly reflecting memory cells re-expressing CD45RA, a few larger clonotypes occurred in naive repertoires, especially CD8. Gini index rose across naive, CM, EM and EMRA in CD4 and CD8.

As regards this clonotype: The antigen is unknown.

Two oligonucleotides, mixed equimolar, formed the beta constant-region primer covering TRBC1 and TRBC2. The ligated cDNA underwent four PCR rounds using SP2 and nested alpha and beta constant-region primers. One entry per CDR3 protein, called by TCRdb with MiXCR from the UMI-ligation and nested PCR reads. The table records 95,000 to 110,000 distinct CDR3 sequences, roughly 15% of them present only once. The trim removed 1 base at V and 3 bases at J, leaving 6 bases unmatched. The CDR3 is 15 amino acids. The germline V gene encodes CDR1 SNHLY and CDR2 FYNNEI. The material sequenced was naive CD8+ T cells from blood. The clonotype comes from a human donor in good health. The chain is built from TRBV2 and TRBJ2-7, with 7 bases lining up with TRBD1. The chain's CDR3 is CASSEGTGPVYEQYF. In nucleotides, the CDR3 is TGTGCCAGCAGTGAAGGGACAGGACCAGTCTACGAGCAGTACTTC.